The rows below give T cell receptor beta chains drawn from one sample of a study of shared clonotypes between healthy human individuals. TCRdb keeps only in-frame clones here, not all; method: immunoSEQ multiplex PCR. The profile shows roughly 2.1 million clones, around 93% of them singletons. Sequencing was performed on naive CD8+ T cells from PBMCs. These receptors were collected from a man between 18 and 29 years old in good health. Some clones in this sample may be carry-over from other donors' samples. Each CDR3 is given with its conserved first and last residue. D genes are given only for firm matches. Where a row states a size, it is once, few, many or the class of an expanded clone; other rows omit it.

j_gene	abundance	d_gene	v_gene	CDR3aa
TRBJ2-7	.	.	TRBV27	CASSFTGTEQYF
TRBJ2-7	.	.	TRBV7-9	CASSLVGVAGDSYEQYF
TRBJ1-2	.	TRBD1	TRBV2	CASSNPRDRGQANYGYTF
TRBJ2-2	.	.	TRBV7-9	CASSAPGTVNTGELFF
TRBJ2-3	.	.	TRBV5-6	CASRTPGTDTQYF
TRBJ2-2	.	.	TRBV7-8	CASSPLAYTGELFF
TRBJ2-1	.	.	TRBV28	CASSLRVAELNNEQFF
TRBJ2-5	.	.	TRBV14	CASSEQETQYF
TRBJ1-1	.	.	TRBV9	CASSAGGWGADTEAFF
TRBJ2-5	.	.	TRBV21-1	CASTNKGRGYGQSQETQYF
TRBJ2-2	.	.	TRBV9	CASSAALGTGELFF
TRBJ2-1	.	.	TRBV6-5	CASSEDRIYNEQFF
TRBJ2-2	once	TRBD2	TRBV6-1	CASSRTRSAGELFF
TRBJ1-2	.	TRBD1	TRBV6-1	CASIDRGDYGYTF
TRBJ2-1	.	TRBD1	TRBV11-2	CASSTRTGDLDEQFF
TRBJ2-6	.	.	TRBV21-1	CASSKGDLTTGANVLTF
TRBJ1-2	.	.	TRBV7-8	CASSPIAEDYGYTF
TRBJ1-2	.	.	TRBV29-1	CSVDPGGFRGYTF
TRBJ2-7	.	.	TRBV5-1	CASSLADSPTYEQYF
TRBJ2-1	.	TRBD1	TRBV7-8	CASSGTGGWYNEQFF
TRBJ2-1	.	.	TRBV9	CASSPPSPEQFF
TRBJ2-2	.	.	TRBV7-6	CASSSLLRVTGELFF